The T cell receptor beta chain described here comes from a study of CD8 T cells in ankylosing spondylitis. Findings and limits, study-wide: From matched ankylosing spondylitis synovial fluid, disease-linked clones were reportedly recovered at significantly enriched levels. In the blood and synovial fluid of reactive arthritis, some motif variants had been previously reported.

V lost 5 bases and J lost 3; bases outside the gene matches: 10. This CDR3 has 14 amino acids. Germline assignment: CDR1 DFQATT and CDR2 SNEGSKA (reference sequence). Concerning this clonotype itself: As yet, its antigen is unknown.

TCRdb processed the 5' RACE reads anew with MiXCR; each CDR3 protein has one entry. The data show approximately 220,000 distinct CDR3 sequences, roughly 25% seen once. Sequencing input: blood, either unsorted or a sorted T cell fraction (not recorded which). This TCR was recovered from a male donor with ankylosing spondylitis or in good health (not recorded which). The V gene is TRBV20-1, the J gene TRBJ2-7; 7 bases agree with TRBD2. The CDR3 here is CSAFSGGSGYEQYF. In DNA, the CDR3 is TGCAGTGCTTTCAGTGGCGGGAGTGGCTACGAGCAGTACTTC.